Presented here are 23 T cell receptor beta chains from one specimen sequenced in a study of blood T cell repertoires in COVID-19 (dated by TCRdb to about 2020). Library construction relied on the immunoSEQ multiplex PCR assay. In TCRdb, the immuneACCESS table is reduced to in-frame sequences with V and J assigned. These tables do not hold every clone; where another copy was compared, an unresolved V gene accounts for under half, and the others remain unexplained. The table for this sample lists roughly 250,000 clones; more than 75% of them were counted only once. Of the sample, 0.98% is held by the ten largest clones. The sample consisted of peripheral blood. These receptors originate from a man aged 40-55 years with acute or convalescent COVID-19.

The rearrangement links TRBV2 to TRBJ2-2; 7 bases are a match to TRBD2. This CDR3 has 13 residues. The V segment lost 11 bases and the J segment 5 bases; nucleotides outside the gene matches: 8. The germline V gene encodes CDR1 SNHLY and CDR2 FYNNEI. CDR3 sequence: CAGGVERTGELFF. The CDR3, as DNA: TGTGCCGGGGGGGTAGAGCGGACCGGGGAGCTGTTTTTT.

The chain joins TRBV7-6 to TRBJ2-7; D is undetermined. Germline V gene data show CDR1 as SGHVS and CDR2 as FNYEAQ. V dropped 0 bases and J dropped 5 bases, with 8 bases sitting between them. The CDR3 totals 13 residues. The CDR3 sequence is CASSLAVGNEQYF. CDR3 coding DNA: TGTGCCAGCAGCTTAGCGGTGGGCAACGAGCAGTACTTC.

The chain joins TRBV11-2 to TRBJ1-1; D unresolved. This CDR3 is built from 11 residues. Trimming pared 5 bases from V and 7 bases from J, leaving 8 bases between. Germline V gene lookup returns CDR1 SGHAT and CDR2 FQNNGV. As DNA, the CDR3 is TGTGCCAGCAGCCGCACTGGTGAAGCTTTCTTT. Amino acids: CASSRTGEAFF.

The chain uses TRBV5-4 and TRBJ1-2; TRBD1 matches at 7 bases. The V segment lost 0 bases and the J segment 5 bases; nucleotides outside the gene matches: 13. The CDR3 covers 17 residues. Germline V gene data show CDR1 as SGHNT and CDR2 as YYREEE (reference sequence). CDR3 nucleotide sequence: TGTGCCAGCAGCTTGGGACAGGGCCCCACCAGTTTTTATGGCTACACCTTC. As protein: CASSLGQGPTSFYGYTF. Drawing the rest from reference TRBV5-4 and TRBJ1-2, the complete variable domain is ETGVTQSPTHLIKTRGQQVTLRCSSQSGHNTVSWYQQALGQGPQFIFQYYREEENGRGNFPPRFSGLQFPNYSSELNVNALELDDSALYLCASSLGQGPTSFYGYTFGSGTRLTVV.

The rearrangement uses TRBV12-3 or TRBV12-4 and TRBJ1-2, with TRBD1 matching over 8 bases. After removal of 5 bases from V and 6 bases from J, the junction contained 5 bases not matched to a gene. CDR3 length equals 13 residues. The CDR3 sequence is CASSIPTGDGYTF. The CDR3 nucleotides are TGTGCCAGCAGTATACCGACAGGGGATGGCTACACCTTC.

The V and J genes are TRBV6-5 and TRBJ1-3; D gene ambiguous. The germline gives CDR1 MNHEY, CDR2 SVGAGI. This CDR3 region has 12 residues. The V end lost 5 bases, the J end lost 11 bases, and 13 bases lay between the germline ends. The CDR3 here is CASSLRKDPIYF. The DNA of the CDR3 is TGTGCCAGCAGTCTACGTAAAGATCCCATATATTTT.

This clone was seen only once. The CDR3 sequence: CASSYRLGTDTQYF. The CDR3 DNA is TGTGCCAGCAGCTACCGACTTGGCACAGATACGCAGTATTTT. This chain links TRBV11-2 with TRBJ2-3, with D unclear. This CDR3 comprises 14 residues. Germline assignment: CDR1 SGHAT and CDR2 FQNNGV. V dropped 4 bases and J dropped 1 base, with 9 bases sitting between them.

This clone was seen a single time. This CDR3 is CASTGVYGYTF. CDR3 sequence (DNA): TGTGCCAGCACAGGGGTATATGGCTACACCTTC. The rearrangement joins TRBV19 to TRBJ1-2; 7 bases align to TRBD1. CDR3 length equals 11 residues. Losses at the gene ends were 9 bases for V and 5 bases for J; bases not matched to a gene: 3. CDR1 LNHDA and CDR2 SQIVND come from the germline V gene (reference sequence).

The rearrangement uses TRBV10-3 and TRBJ1-6; no clear D. The CDR3 has 13 amino acids. The germline V gene encodes CDR1 ENHRY and CDR2 SYGVKD. V was trimmed by 2 bases and J by 7 bases, leaving 6 bases between them. CDR3 nucleotides: TGTGCCATCAGTGAGGCCGGGAATTCACCCCTCCACTTT. It is translated as CAISEAGNSPLHF.

The chain carries TRBV5-1 and TRBJ1-1, with 10 bases fitting TRBD1. Per the germline V gene, CDR1 is SGHRS and CDR2 is YFSETQ. This CDR3 is 15 amino acids long. J gave up 4 bases and V 7 bases, and 10 bases lay outside the gene matches. The CDR3 DNA sequence: TGCGCCAGCGCTAGGGGACAGGGGATTGGCACTGAAGCTTTCTTT. Its translation: CASARGQGIGTEAFF.

The chain recombines TRBV7-9 with TRBJ1-6; maybe TRBD1 (6 bases). Between the trimmed V and J ends, which lost 6 bases and 7 bases, there was a span of 13 bases. Germline V gene data show CDR1 as SEHNR and CDR2 as FQNEAQ (reference sequence). This CDR3 region has 14 residues. The CDR3 sequence: CASSTQGRNSPLHF. CDR3 nucleotide sequence: TGTGCCAGCAGTACACAGGGTAGGAATTCACCCCTCCACTTT.

The V and J genes are TRBV4-1 and TRBJ2-5, with 11 bases identical to TRBD2. The V and J ends lost 1 base and 0 bases, in that order; junction bases with no gene match: 16. The CDR3 is 21 amino acids. Germline-derived CDR1 and CDR2 are MGHRA and YSYEKL. The CDR3 region has the DNA TGCGCCAGCAGCCAAGTTTCCTTTACTAGCGGGGGACGGGGGTACCAAGAGACCCAGTACTTC. Translation gives CASSQVSFTSGGRGYQETQYF.

The chain has TRBV4-3 and TRBJ1-1; TRBD1 agrees at 9 bases. V gave up 2 bases and J gave up 4 bases; unmatched junction bases: 2. In germline, CDR1 is LGHNA, CDR2 YSLEER. The CDR3 is 14 amino acids. CDR3 in DNA: TGCGCCAGCAGCCAAATGGGACAGGGCACTGAAGCTTTCTTT. It is translated as CASSQMGQGTEAFF.

This clone was picked up one time. The J gene is TRBJ1-2, the V gene TRBV27; 10 bases fit TRBD1. CDR1 and CDR2 (germline): MNHEY, SMNVEV (reference sequence). Trimming at V came to 5 bases and at J to 5 bases, leaving 14 bases not matched to a gene. CDR3 size: 17 residues. In DNA, the CDR3 is TGTGCCAGCAGTGTACGGGGGACAGGGGACGGAAGGTATGGCTACACCTTC. Translation gives CASSVRGTGDGRYGYTF.

The chain links TRBV19 to TRBJ2-7, with 14 bases lining up with TRBD2. The CDR3 contains 18 residues. CDR1 LNHDA and CDR2 SQIVND come from the germline V gene (reference sequence). With V trimmed by 4 bases and J by 6 bases, 14 bases remained unmatched. Here the CDR3 reads CASSRGLAGDLPMGEQYF. CDR3 DNA sequence: TGTGCCAGTAGTAGGGGACTAGCGGGGGACCTGCCAATGGGCGAGCAGTACTTC.

The chain recombines TRBV7-9 with TRBJ2-4; 9 nucleotides line up with TRBD1. Germline V gene lookup returns CDR1 SEHNR and CDR2 FQNEAQ (reference sequence). The CDR3 covers 12 residues. The J segment lost 8 bases and the V segment lost 11 bases, leaving 7 bases of the junction unmatched. CDR3 region: CAGRDREDIQYF. In nucleotides, the CDR3 is TGTGCCGGCCGGGACAGGGAGGACATTCAGTACTTC.

V usage is TRBV10-3 and J usage is TRBJ2-3, with 7 bases aligning to TRBD1. Germline CDR1 is ENHRY and CDR2 is SYGVKD. CDR3 size: 14 residues. With 6 bases clipped from V and 3 bases from J, the junction kept 6 bases outside the gene matches. The CDR3 protein is CAIRSGTETDTQYF. The CDR3 nucleotides read TGTGCCATCAGATCCGGGACAGAGACAGATACGCAGTATTTT.

The rearrangement joins TRBV11-3 to TRBJ2-5, with TRBD1 matching 10 bases. Germline V gene sequence: CDR1 SGHNT, CDR2 YENEEA. The CDR3 loop spans 16 amino acids. Losses at the gene ends were 1 base for V and 5 bases for J; bases not matched to a gene: 7. The CDR3 protein is CASSLGGGTGAETQYF. DNA of the CDR3: TGTGCCAGCAGCTTAGGGGGCGGGACAGGGGCGGAGACCCAGTACTTC. Full variable domain (rest looked up from reference TRBV11-3 and TRBJ2-5): EAGVVQSPRYKIIEKKQPVAFWCNPISGHNTLYWYLQNLGQGPELLIRYENEEAVDDSQLPKDRFSAERLKGVDSTLKIQPAELGDSAVYLCASSLGGGTGAETQYFGPGTRLLVL.

The CDR3 nucleotides read TGTGCCACCACTCCCAGGGATGGCTACACCTTC. Translating gives CATTPRDGYTF. The chain recombines TRBV2 with TRBJ1-2, with a possible D match to TRBD1 (5 bases). Germline CDR1 reads SNHLY; CDR2 reads FYNNEI. Between the trimmed V and J ends, which lost 10 bases and 6 bases, there was a span of 12 bases. The CDR3 spans 11 residues. Filled out from reference TRBV2 and TRBJ1-2, the complete variable domain reads EPEVTQTPSHQVTQMGQEVILRCVPISNHLYFYWYRQILGQKVEFLVSFYNNEISEKSEIFDDQFSVERPDGSNFTLKIRSTKLEDSAMYFCATTPRDGYTFGSGTRLTVV.

This clone was recorded a few times. The rearrangement links TRBV7-9 to TRBJ1-3; D uncertain. The ends were cut back, 4 bases at V and 0 bases at J, with 10 bases in the middle. From germline, CDR1 is SEHNR and CDR2 FQNEAQ (reference sequence). This CDR3 contains 15 residues. CDR3 amino acids: CASSSSRLSGNTIYF. As DNA, the CDR3 is TGTGCCAGCAGCTCCTCCAGACTCTCTGGAAACACCATATATTTT.

This clone was picked up a small number of times. The chain joins TRBV27 to TRBJ1-6; no definite D call. This CDR3 has 14 amino acids. Germline V CDR1 and CDR2: MNHEY, SMNVEV (reference sequence). V was cut by 0 bases and J by 10 bases, with 10 bases left in between. The CDR3 DNA sequence: TGTGCCAGCAGTTTATCGTCAGGTTACTCACCCCTCCACTTT. Its translation: CASSLSSGYSPLHF.

This chain joins TRBV28 and TRBJ1-1; 10 nucleotides align to TRBD1. The germline V gene has CDR1 MDHEN and CDR2 SYDVKM. This CDR3 comprises 13 residues. V lost 3 bases to trimming and J lost 11 bases; unmatched junction nucleotides: 6. The DNA for the CDR3 is TGTGCCAGCAGTTTTTGGGGACAGGGGCTGGCTTTCTTT. It translates to CASSFWGQGLAFF.

This chain joins TRBV19 and TRBJ1-5, with a possible D match to TRBD1 (5 bases). The CDR3 spans 15 residues. Germline V gene sequence: CDR1 LNHDA, CDR2 SQIVND (reference sequence). Between the trimmed V and J ends, which lost 6 bases and 8 bases, there was a span of 20 bases. The CDR3 nucleotides read TGTGCCAGTAGATCCTCTGGCCAGGGCGGAAAGCCCCAGCATTTT. This gives the protein CASRSSGQGGKPQHF.